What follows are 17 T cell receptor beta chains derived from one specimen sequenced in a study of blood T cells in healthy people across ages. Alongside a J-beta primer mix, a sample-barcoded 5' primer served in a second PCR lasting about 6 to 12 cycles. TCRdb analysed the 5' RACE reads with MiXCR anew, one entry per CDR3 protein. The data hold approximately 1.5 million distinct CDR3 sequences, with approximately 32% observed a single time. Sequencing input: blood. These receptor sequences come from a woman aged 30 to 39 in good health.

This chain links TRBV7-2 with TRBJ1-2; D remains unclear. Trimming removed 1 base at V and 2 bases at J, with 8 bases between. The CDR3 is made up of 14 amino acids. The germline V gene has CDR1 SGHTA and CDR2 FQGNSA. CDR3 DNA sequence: TGTGCCAGCAGCTTAGTATGGTCAAACTATGGCTACACCTTC. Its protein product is CASSLVWSNYGYTF.

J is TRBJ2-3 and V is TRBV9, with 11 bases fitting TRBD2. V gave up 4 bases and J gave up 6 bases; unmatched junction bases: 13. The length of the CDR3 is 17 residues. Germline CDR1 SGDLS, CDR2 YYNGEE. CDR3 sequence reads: CASSPGIAGGSMDTQYF. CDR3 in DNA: TGTGCCAGCAGCCCCGGTATAGCGGGGGGGTCCATGGATACGCAGTATTTT.

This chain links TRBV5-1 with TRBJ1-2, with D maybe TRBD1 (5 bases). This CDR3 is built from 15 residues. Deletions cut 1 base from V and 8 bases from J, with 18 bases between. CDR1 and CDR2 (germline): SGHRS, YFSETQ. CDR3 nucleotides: TGCGCCAGCAGCTTGTCTGCGGGACCACGAGGAGGCTACACCTTC. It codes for CASSLSAGPRGGYTF.

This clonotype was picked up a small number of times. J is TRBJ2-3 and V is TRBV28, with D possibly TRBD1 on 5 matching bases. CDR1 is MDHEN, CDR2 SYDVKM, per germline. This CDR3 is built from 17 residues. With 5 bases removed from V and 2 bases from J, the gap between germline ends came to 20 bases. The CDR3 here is CASSPRAGRALTDTQYF. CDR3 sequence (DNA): TGTGCCAGCAGTCCCCGTGCAGGGCGCGCCCTCACAGATACGCAGTATTTT.

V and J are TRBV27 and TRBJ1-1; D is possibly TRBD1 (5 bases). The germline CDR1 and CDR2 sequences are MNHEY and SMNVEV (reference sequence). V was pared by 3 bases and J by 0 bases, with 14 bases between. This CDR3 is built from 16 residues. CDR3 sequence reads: CASSFGTPVMNTEAFF. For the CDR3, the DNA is TGTGCCAGCAGTTTTGGGACGCCGGTAATGAACACTGAAGCTTTCTTT.

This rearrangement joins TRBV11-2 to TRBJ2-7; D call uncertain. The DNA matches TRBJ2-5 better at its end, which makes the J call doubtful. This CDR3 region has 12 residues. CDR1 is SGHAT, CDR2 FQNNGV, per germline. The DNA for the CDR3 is TGTGCCAGCAGCTGGGTCGAAGAGACCCAGTACTTC. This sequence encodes CASSWVEETQYF.

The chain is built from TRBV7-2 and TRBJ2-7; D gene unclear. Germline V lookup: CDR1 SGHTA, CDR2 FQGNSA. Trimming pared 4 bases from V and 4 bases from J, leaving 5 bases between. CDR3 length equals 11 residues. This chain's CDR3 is CASSSWYEQYF. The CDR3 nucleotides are TGTGCCAGCAGCTCCTGGTACGAGCAGTACTTC.

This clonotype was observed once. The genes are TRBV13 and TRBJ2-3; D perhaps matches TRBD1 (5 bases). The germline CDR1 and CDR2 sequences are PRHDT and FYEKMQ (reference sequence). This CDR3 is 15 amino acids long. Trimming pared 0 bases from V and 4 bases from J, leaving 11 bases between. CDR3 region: CASSLGQGDSDTQYF. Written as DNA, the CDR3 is TGTGCCAGCAGCTTAGGGCAGGGCGACTCAGATACGCAGTATTTT.

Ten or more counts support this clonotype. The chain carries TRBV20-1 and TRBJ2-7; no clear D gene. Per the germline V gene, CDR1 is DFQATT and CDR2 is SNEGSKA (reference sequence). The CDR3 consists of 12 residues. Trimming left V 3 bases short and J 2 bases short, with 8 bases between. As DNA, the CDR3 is TGCAGTGCTAGGACCGAGACCTACGAGCAGTACTTC. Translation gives CSARTETYEQYF.

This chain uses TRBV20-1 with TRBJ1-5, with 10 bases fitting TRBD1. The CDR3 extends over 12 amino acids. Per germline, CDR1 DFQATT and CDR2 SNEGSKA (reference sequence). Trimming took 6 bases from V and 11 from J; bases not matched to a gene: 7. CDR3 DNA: TGCAGTGCCCGGACAGGGGGGGCGGCCCAGCATTTT. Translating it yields CSARTGGAAQHF.

Written as DNA, the CDR3 is TGTGCCAGCAGTGAAGAGGGGAGGGGATATGGCTACACCTTC. Translating gives CASSEEGRGYGYTF. This sequence joins TRBV6-1 and TRBJ1-2, with a possible D match to TRBD1 (5 bases). This CDR3 contains 14 residues. V was pared by 1 base and J by 5 bases, with 11 bases between. CDR1 MNHNS and CDR2 SASEGT come from the germline V gene.

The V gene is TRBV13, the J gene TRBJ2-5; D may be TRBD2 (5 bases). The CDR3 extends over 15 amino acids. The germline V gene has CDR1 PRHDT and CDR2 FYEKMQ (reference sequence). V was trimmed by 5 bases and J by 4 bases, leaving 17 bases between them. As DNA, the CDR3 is TGTGCCAGCAGCCAGGAAGGAACGGGATCAGAGACCCAGTACTTC. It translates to CASSQEGTGSETQYF.

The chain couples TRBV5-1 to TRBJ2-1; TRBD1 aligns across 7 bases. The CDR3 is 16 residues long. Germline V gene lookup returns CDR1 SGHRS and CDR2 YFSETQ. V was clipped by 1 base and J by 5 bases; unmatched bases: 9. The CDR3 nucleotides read TGCGCCAGCAGCTTGACAGGGGTGACATCCCACAATGAGCAGTTCTTC. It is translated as CASSLTGVTSHNEQFF.

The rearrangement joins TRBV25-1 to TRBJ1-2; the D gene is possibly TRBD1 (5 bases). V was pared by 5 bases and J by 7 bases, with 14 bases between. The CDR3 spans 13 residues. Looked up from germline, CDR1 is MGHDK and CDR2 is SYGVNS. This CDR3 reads CASSTSRVRGYTF. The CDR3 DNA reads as TGTGCCAGCAGTACATCCAGGGTACGTGGCTACACCTTC.

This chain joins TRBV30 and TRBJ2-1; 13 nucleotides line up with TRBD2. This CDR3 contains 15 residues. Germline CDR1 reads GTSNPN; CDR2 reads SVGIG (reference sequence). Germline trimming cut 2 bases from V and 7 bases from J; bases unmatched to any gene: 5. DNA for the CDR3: TGTGCCTGGAGTAGGACTAGCGGGGGCCTGAATGAGCAGTTCTTC. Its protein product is CAWSRTSGGLNEQFF.

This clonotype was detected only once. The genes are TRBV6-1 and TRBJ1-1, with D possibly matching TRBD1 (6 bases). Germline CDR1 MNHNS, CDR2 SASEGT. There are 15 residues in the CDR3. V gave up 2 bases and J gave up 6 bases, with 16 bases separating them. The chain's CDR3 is CASSEMGGLRAEAFF. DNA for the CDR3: TGTGCCAGCAGTGAAATGGGGGGGCTCAGGGCTGAAGCTTTCTTT.

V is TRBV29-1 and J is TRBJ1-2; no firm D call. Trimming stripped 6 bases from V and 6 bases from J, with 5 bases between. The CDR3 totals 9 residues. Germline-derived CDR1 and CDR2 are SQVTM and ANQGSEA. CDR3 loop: CSVSDGYTF. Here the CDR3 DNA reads TGCAGCGTCTCGGATGGCTACACCTTC.